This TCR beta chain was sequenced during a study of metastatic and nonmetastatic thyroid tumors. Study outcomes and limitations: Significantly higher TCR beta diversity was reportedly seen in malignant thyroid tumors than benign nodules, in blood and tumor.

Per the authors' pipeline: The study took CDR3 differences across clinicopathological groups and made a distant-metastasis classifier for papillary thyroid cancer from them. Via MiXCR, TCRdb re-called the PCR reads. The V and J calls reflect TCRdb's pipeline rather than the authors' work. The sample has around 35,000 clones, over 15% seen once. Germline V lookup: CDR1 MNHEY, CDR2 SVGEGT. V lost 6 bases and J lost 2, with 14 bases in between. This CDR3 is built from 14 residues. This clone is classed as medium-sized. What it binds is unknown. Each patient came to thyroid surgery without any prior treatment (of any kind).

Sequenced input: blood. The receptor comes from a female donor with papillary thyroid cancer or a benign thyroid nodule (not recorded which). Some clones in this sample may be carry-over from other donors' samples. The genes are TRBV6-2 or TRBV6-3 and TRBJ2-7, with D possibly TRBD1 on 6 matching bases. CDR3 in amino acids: CASRSGHSTYEQYF. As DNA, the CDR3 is TGTGCCAGCAGGTCGGGACATTCTACCTACGAGCAGTACTTC.